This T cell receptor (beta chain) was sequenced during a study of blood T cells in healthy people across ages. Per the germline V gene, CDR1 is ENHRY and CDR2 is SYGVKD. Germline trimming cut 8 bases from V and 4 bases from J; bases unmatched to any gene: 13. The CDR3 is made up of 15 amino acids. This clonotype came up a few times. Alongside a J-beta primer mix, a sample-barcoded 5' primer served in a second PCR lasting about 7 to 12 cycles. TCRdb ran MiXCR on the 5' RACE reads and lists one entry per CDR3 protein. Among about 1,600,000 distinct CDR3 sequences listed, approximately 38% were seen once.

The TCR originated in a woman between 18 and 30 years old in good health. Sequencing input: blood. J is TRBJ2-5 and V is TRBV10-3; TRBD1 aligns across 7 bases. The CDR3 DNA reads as TGTGCCATCTCCTCGAGACAGGGTGAGACAGAGACCCAGTACTTC. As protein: CAISSRQGETETQYF.